This note documents a single T cell receptor beta chain sequence. Its antigen is as yet unknown. V shed 3 bases, J shed 1 base, and the junction held 12 bases outside the gene matches. Germline lookup yields CDR1 KGHSH and CDR2 LQKENI. There are 18 residues in the CDR3. The data are from a study of cytomegalovirus exposure and HLA in healthy donors. The study ran its PCR with 60 Vbeta and 13 Jbeta primers. The method was immunoSEQ multiplex PCR; TCRdb's version includes in-frame clones alone and lacks a portion of them. The sample has more than 50,000 clones, approximately 70% seen once. General study results and limits: As a later analysis revealed, the rate of TCR association differed by HLA locus, with DRB1 most and HLA-C fewest.

The rearrangement uses TRBV18 and TRBJ2-5, with 9 bases lining up with TRBD2. Source material: PBMCs. The clonotype comes from a woman aged 60-75 years in good health and CMV-seropositive. DNA of the CDR3: TGTGCCAGCTCACCCCCTCCCGGGACTAGCCTCATCCAAGAGACCCAGTACTTC. Translation gives CASSPPPGTSLIQETQYF.